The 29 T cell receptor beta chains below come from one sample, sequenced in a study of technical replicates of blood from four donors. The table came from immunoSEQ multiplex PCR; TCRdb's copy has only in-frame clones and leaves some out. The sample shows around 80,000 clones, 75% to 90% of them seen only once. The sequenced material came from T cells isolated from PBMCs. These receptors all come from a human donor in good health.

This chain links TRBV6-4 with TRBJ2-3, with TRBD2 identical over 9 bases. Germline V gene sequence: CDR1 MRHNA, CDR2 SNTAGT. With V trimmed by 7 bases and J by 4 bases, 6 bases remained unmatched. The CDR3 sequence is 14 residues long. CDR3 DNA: TGTGCCAGCAAGATAGCGGGAGAGGCAGATACGCAGTATTTT. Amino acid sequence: CASKIAGEADTQYF.

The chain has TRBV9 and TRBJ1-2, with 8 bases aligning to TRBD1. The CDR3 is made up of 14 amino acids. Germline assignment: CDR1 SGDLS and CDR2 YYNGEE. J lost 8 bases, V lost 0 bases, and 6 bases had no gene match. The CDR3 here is CASSVAGGATGYTF. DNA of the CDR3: TGTGCCAGCAGCGTAGCAGGGGGCGCAACGGGCTACACCTTC. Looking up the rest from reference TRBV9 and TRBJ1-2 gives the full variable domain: DSGVTQTPKHLITATGQRVTLRCSPRSGDLSVYWYQQSLDQGLQFLIQYYNGEERAKGNILERFSAQQFPDLHSELNLSSLELGDSALYFCASSVAGGATGYTFGSGTRLTVV.

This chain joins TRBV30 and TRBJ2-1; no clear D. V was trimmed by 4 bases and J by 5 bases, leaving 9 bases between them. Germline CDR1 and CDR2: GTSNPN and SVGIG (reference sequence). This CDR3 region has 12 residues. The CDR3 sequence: CAWTATDNEQFF. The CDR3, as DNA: TGTGCCTGGACCGCCACGGACAATGAGCAGTTCTTC.

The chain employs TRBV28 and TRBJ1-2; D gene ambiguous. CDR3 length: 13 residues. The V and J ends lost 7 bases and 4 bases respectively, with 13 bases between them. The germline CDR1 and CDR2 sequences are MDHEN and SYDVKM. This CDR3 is CASTLLGSYGYTF. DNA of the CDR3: TGTGCCAGCACCCTCCTTGGTAGCTATGGCTACACCTTC.

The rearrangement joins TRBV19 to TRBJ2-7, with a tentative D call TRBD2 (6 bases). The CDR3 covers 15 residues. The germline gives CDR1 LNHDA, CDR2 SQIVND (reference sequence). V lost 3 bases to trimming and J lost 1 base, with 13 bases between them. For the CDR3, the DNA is TGTGCCAGTAGTATTTGGCTAGCGCCTTCCTACGAGCAGTACTTC. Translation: CASSIWLAPSYEQYF.

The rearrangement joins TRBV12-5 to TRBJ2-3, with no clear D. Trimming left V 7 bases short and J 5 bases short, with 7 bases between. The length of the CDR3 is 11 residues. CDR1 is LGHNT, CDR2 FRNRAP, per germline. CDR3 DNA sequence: TGTGCTAGTGCCCTTCGAGATACGCAGTATTTT. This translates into CASALRDTQYF.

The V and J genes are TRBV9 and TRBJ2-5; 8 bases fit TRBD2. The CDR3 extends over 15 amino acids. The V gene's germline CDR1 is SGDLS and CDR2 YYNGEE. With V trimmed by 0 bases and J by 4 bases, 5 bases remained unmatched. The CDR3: CASSVGSGGRETQYF. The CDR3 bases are TGTGCCAGCAGCGTAGGGAGCGGGGGCAGAGAGACCCAGTACTTC.

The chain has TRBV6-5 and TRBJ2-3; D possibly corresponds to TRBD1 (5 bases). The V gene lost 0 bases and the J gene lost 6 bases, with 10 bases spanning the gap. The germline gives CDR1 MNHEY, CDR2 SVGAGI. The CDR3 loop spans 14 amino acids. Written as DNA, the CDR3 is TGTGCCAGCAGTTACTCGACCAGGGCGGATACGCAGTATTTT. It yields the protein CASSYSTRADTQYF.

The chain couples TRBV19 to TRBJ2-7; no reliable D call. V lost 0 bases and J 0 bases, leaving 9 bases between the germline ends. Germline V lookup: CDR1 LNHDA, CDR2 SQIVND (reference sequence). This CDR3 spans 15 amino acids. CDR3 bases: TGTGCCAGTAGTATAGACCACACCAGCTCCTACGAGCAGTACTTC. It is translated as CASSIDHTSSYEQYF.

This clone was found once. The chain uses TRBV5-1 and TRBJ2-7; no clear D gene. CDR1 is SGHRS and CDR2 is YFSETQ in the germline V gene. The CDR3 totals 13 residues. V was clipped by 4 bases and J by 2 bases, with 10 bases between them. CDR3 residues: CASSLTAAYEQYF. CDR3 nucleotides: TGCGCCAGCAGCCTTACTGCCGCCTACGAGCAGTACTTC.

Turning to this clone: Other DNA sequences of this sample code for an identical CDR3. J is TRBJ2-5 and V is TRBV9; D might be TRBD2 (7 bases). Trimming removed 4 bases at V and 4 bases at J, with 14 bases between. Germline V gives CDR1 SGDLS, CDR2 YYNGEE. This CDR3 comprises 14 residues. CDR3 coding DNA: TGTGCCAGCAGCCCTAGCGGAGGGGGAGAGACCCAGTACTTC. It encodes CASSPSGGGETQYF. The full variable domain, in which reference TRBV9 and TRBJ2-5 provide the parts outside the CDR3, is DSGVTQTPKHLITATGQRVTLRCSPRSGDLSVYWYQQSLDQGLQFLIQYYNGEERAKGNILERFSAQQFPDLHSELNLSSLELGDSALYFCASSPSGGGETQYFGPGTRLLVL.

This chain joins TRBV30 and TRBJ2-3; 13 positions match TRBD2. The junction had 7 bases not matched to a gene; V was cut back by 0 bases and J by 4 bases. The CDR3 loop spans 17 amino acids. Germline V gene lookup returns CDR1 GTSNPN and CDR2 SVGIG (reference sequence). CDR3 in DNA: TGTGCCTGGAGTGTACTCCGGACTAGCGGGAGTTCAGATACGCAGTATTTT. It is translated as CAWSVLRTSGSSDTQYF.

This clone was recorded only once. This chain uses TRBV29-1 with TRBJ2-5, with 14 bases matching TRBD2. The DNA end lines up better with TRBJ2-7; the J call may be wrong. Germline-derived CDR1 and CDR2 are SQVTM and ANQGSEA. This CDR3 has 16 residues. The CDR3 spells CSVVGTSGSGSYEQYF. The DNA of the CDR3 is TGCAGCGTTGTCGGGACTAGCGGGAGTGGCTCCTACGAGCAGTACTTC.

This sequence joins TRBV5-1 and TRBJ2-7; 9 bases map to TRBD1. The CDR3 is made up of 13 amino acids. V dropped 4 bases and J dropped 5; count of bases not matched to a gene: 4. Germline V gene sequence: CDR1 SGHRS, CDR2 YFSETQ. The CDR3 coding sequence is TGCGCCAGCAGCCTGGGACAGGGCCACGAGCAGTACTTC. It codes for CASSLGQGHEQYF. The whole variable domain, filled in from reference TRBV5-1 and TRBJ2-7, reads KAGVTQTPRYLIKTRGQQVTLSCSPISGHRSVSWYQQTPGQGLQFLFEYFSETQRNKGNFPGRFSGRQFSNSRSEMNVSTLELGDSALYLCASSLGQGHEQYFGPGTRLTVT.

The CDR3 loop reads CASSLAGTGHYGGYTF. CDR3 DNA: TGCGCCAGCAGCTTGGCCGGGACAGGCCATTATGGTGGCTACACCTTC. The rearrangement joins TRBV5-1 to TRBJ1-2; 8 bases match TRBD1. The CDR3 is made up of 16 amino acids. V shed 0 bases, J shed 7 bases, and the junction held 11 bases outside the gene matches. CDR1 and CDR2 (germline): SGHRS, YFSETQ.

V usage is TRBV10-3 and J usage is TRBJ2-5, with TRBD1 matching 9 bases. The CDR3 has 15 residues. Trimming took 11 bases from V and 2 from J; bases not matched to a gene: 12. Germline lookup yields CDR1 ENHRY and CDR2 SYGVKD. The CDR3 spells CASKETGGVQETQYF. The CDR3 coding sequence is TGTGCCTCCAAAGAGACAGGGGGGGTACAAGAGACCCAGTACTTC.

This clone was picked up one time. The CDR3 DNA is TGTGCCAGCAGCTTAGTCGGGGGCTATGGCTACACCTTC. It translates to CASSLVGGYGYTF. The chain recombines TRBV7-2 with TRBJ1-2, with a tentative D call TRBD1 (5 bases). Trimming took off 1 base at V and 4 bases at J, with 7 bases between the two ends. The CDR3 covers 13 residues. The germline V gene has CDR1 SGHTA and CDR2 FQGNSA.

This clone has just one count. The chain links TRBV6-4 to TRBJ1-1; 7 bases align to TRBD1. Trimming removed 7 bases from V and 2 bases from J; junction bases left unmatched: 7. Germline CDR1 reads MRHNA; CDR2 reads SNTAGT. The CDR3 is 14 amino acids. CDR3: CASKSEGANTEAFF. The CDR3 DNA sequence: TGTGCCAGCAAGAGCGAGGGGGCCAACACTGAAGCTTTCTTT.

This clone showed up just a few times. The CDR3 DNA reads as TGTGCCAGCAGCGTTACAGGGAGCGAGCAGTACTTC. Translated, it gives CASSVTGSEQYF. This chain connects TRBV7-9 to TRBJ2-7; a possible D gene is TRBD1 (6 bases). The germline gives CDR1 SEHNR, CDR2 FQNEAQ (reference sequence). The length of the CDR3 is 12 residues. With 5 bases removed from V and 6 bases from J, the gap between germline ends came to 11 bases.

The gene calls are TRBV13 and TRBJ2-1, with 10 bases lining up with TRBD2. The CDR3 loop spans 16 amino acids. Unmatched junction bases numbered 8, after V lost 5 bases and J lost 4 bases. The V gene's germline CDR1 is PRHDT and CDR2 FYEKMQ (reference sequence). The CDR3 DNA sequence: TGTGCCAGCAGCCCCCAAGGGACTAGCGAATACAATGAGCAGTTCTTC. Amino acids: CASSPQGTSEYNEQFF.

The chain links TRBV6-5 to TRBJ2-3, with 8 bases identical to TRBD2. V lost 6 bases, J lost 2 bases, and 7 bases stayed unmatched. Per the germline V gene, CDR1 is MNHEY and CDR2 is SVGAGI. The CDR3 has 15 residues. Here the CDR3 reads CASSPIAGYTDTQYF. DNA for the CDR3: TGTGCCAGCAGCCCTATAGCGGGATACACAGATACGCAGTATTTT.

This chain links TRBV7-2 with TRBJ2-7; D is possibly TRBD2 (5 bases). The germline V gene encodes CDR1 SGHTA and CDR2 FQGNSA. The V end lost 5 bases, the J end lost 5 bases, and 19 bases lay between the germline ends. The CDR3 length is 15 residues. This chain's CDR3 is CASSPRWLARDEQYF. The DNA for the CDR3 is TGTGCCAGCAGCCCCCGGTGGCTAGCAAGGGACGAGCAGTACTTC.

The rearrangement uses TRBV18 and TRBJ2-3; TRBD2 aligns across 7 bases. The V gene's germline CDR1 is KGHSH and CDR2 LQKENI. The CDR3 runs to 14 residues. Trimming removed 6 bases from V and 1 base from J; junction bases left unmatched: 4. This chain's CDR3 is CASSPTSGTDTQYF. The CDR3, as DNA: TGTGCCAGCTCGCCCACTAGCGGCACAGATACGCAGTATTTT.

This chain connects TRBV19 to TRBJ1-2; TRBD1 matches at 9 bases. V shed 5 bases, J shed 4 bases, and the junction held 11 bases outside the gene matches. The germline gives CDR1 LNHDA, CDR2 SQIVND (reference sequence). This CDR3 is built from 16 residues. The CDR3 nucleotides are TGTGCCAGTAGTCCCCCCACCGGGACAGGGAGCTATGGCTACACCTTC. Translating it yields CASSPPTGTGSYGYTF.

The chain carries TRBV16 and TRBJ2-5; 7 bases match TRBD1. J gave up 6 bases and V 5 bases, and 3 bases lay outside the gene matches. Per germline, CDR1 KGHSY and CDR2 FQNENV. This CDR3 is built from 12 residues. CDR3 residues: CASSGQDQTQYF. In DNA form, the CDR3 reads TGTGCCAGCAGCGGACAGGACCAGACCCAGTACTTC. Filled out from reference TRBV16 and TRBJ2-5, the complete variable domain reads GEEVAQTPKHLVRGEGQKAKLYCAPIKGHSYVFWYQQVLKNEFKFLISFQNENVFDETGMPKERFSAKCLPNSPCSLEIQATKLEDSAVYFCASSGQDQTQYFGPGTRLLVL.

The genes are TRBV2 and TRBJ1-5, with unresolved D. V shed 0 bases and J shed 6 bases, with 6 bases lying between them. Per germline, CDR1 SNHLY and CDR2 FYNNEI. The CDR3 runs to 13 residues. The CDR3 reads CASSEALSQPQHF. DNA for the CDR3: TGTGCCAGCAGTGAAGCTCTCAGTCAGCCCCAGCATTTT.

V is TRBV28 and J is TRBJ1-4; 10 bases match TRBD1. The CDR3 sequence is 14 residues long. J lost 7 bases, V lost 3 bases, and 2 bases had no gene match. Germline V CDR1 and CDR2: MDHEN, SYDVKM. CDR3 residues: CASSFDRGREKLFF. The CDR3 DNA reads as TGTGCCAGCAGTTTTGACAGGGGGCGTGAAAAACTGTTTTTT.

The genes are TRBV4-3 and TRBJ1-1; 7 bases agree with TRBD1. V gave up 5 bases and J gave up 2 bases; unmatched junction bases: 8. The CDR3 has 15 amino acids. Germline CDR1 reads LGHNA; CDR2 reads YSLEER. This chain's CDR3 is CASSYDREVNTEAFF. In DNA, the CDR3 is TGCGCCAGCAGCTACGACAGGGAAGTAAACACTGAAGCTTTCTTT.

In DNA form, the CDR3 reads TGTGCCAGTAGTTTTCAGGGAGCCAAAAACATTCAGTACTTC. It is translated as CASSFQGAKNIQYF. The chain uses TRBV19 and TRBJ2-4, with a possible D match to TRBD1 (5 bases). The CDR3 consists of 14 residues. Looked up from germline, CDR1 is LNHDA and CDR2 is SQIVND (reference sequence). V was trimmed by 5 bases and J by 0 bases, leaving 8 bases between them.